The sample holds many counts of the clone carrying this T cell receptor beta chain. The antigen is not known. The missing CDR3 end, 3 residues past where the read stops, is filled in from the germline J gene. This record comes from a study of T cell clonality in common variable immunodeficiency. General study points: CVID subjects showed higher TCRbeta clonality than healthy controls.

The table came from immunoSEQ multiplex PCR; TCRdb's copy has only in-frame clones and leaves some out. This repertoire holds roughly 70,000 clones, and none appear only once. Germline-derived CDR1 and CDR2 are SGHAT and FQNNGV. The CDR3 is 14 residues long. Most patients and controls had Caucasian heritage. V usage is TRBV11-2 and J usage is TRBJ1-4, with 8 bases matching TRBD1. The source of this sequence is a person between 18 and 69 years old in good health. The specimen sequenced was peripheral blood mononuclear cells. CDR3 bases read: TGTGCCAGCAGCTCAAGGGCCCAGGGGGCTCCA. Its protein is CASSSRAQGAP. The full CDR3 sequence reads CASSSRAQGAPLFF.